These 9 T cell receptor beta chains originate from one sample sequenced in a study of regulatory T cells in long-lasting Graves disease. For TCR beta, libraries came from iRepertoire HTBI primers and Arm-PCR of CDR3 regions. TCRdb itself ran the multiplex PCR reads through MiXCR, one entry per CDR3 protein. Here the sample spans about 470,000 distinct CDR3 sequences, about a fifth being singletons. Time point specified: persistent/refractory GD, antithyroid drugs over 5 years with positive TRAb. Researchers made the TCR library from RNA that was extracted from PBMCs. Sequencing used peripheral blood mononuclear cells (PBMCs), obtained when the disease was refractory, from a patient treated with antithyroid drugs. These receptors were taken from a female donor with Graves disease.

This clonotype was counted only a few times. The rearrangement joins TRBV5-6 to TRBJ1-2; no reliable D call. Looked up from germline, CDR1 is SGHDT and CDR2 is YYEEEE. The CDR3 runs 15 residues. The V end was cut by 2 bases, the J end by 4 bases, with 15 bases between. The CDR3 here is CASSFGRLGVYGYTF. CDR3 sequence (DNA): TGTGCCAGCAGCTTCGGACGGTTGGGAGTCTATGGCTACACCTTC.

Of note for this clonotype: In this CDR3 the conserved last residue, phenylalanine or tryptophan, is missing, so a read error is likely. The rearrangement uses TRBV7-9 and TRBJ1-5; the D gene is possibly TRBD1 (5 bases). From germline, CDR1 is SEHNR and CDR2 FQNEAQ (reference sequence). This CDR3 is built from 14 residues. Trimming left V 1 base short and J 3 bases short, with 7 bases between. The CDR3 sequence: CASSLEDTNQPQHL. CDR3 nucleotides: TGTGCCAGCAGCTTAGAGGACACCAATCAGCCCCAGCATCTT.

The chain recombines TRBV7-2 with TRBJ2-1; unclear D gene. V lost 5 bases and J 4 bases, leaving 9 bases between the germline ends. The CDR3 spans 13 residues. From germline, CDR1 is SGHTA and CDR2 FQGNSA. CDR3: CASSERVYNEQFF. The CDR3 DNA sequence: TGTGCCAGCAGCGAACGGGTTTACAATGAGCAGTTCTTC.

V usage is TRBV6-1 and J usage is TRBJ1-6, with D possibly being TRBD1 (6 bases). Per the germline V gene, CDR1 is MNHNS and CDR2 is SASEGT. The V gene lost 11 bases and the J gene lost 7 bases, with 30 bases spanning the gap. This CDR3 has 18 amino acids. CDR3 bases: TGTGCCTCTCATCGGGGGGCACTGACGGGGGTAATCAATTCACCCCTCCACTTT. It yields the protein CASHRGALTGVINSPLHF.

This clonotype occurred many times. This chain links TRBV12-3 or TRBV12-4 with TRBJ2-5; D is perhaps TRBD1 or TRBD2 (5 bases each). CDR3 length equals 13 residues. Trimming stripped 7 bases from V and 3 bases from J, with 12 bases between. The CDR3 loop is CASKVGAEETQYF. In nucleotides, the CDR3 is TGTGCCAGCAAGGTCGGGGCCGAAGAGACCCAGTACTTC.

The rearrangement uses TRBV11-2 and TRBJ2-5; 10 nucleotides agree with TRBD1. V shed 5 bases, J shed 5 bases, and the junction held 11 bases outside the gene matches. CDR1 and CDR2 from the germline V gene are SGHAT and FQNNGV. This CDR3 has 16 amino acids. CDR3 bases: TGTGCCAGCAGCAGACAGACAGGGGGCGCGGGGGAGACCCAGTACTTC. Translation gives CASSRQTGGAGETQYF.

The genes are TRBV6-1 and TRBJ2-7; TRBD1 matches at 7 bases. Germline CDR1 reads MNHNS; CDR2 reads SASEGT. The CDR3 is made up of 13 amino acids. V lost 6 bases to trimming and J lost 4 bases; unmatched junction nucleotides: 6. CDR3 nucleotide sequence: TGTGCCAGCAGGACAGGGAGCTTTTACGAGCAGTACTTC. Translated: CASRTGSFYEQYF.

This chain links TRBV20-1 with TRBJ2-2, with 8 bases identical to TRBD1. Germline CDR1 DFQATT, CDR2 SNEGSKA (reference sequence). The CDR3 loop spans 16 amino acids. V was pared by 0 bases and J by 4 bases, with 7 bases of the junction left unmatched. The chain's CDR3 is CSARDIQGAGTGELFF. The CDR3 DNA sequence: TGCAGTGCTAGAGATATTCAGGGGGCCGGCACCGGGGAGCTGTTTTTT.

The CDR3 DNA sequence: TGTGCCAGCAGTGAATGGACAGGGGGCTATGGCTACACCTTC. It specifies CASSEWTGGYGYTF. The gene calls are TRBV6-1 and TRBJ1-2, with 10 bases fitting TRBD1. Unmatched junction bases numbered 1, after V lost 2 bases and J lost 4 bases. This CDR3 is built from 14 residues. Germline CDR1 reads MNHNS; CDR2 reads SASEGT.